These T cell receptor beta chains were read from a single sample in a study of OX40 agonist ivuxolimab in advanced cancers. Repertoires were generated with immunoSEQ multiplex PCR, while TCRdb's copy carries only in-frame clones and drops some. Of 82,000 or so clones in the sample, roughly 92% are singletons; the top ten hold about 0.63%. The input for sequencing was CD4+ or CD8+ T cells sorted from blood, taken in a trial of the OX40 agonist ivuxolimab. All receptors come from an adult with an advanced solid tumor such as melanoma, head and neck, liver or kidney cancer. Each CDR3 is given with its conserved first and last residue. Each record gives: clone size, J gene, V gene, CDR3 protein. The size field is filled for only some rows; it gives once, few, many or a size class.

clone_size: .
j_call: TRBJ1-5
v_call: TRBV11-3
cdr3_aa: CASSHLLWTGQGPQHF

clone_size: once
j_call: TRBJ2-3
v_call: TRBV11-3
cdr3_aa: CASSPPARGSPTDTQYF

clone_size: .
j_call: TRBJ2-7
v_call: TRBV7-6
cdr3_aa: CASSPLQGGTGEQYF

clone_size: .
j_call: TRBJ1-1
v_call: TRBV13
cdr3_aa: CASSRRTEAFF

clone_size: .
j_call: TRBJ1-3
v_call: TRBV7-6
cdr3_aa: CASSIYQRNTIYF

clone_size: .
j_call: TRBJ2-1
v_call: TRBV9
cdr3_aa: CASSVIPASGGTNEQFF

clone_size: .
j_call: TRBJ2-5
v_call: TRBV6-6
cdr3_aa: CASSTTSGGAETQYF

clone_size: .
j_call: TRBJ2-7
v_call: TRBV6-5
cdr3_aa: CASSYTPGGGEQYF

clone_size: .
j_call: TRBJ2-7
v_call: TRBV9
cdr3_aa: CASSAGGGAIHEQYF

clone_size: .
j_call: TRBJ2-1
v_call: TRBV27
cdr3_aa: CASSFKREFYEQFF

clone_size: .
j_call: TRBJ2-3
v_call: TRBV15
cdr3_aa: CATSRGSDTDTQYF